These 16 T cell receptor beta chains were sequenced from one sample in a study of hypomethylating agent response in myelodysplastic syndrome. Using immunoSEQ multiplex PCR, the repertoire was profiled, and TCRdb retains in-frame clones only, with some absent. The table records several thousand clones, roughly 78% of them present only once. The input for sequencing was bone marrow, taken before or after starting hypomethylating agent treatment for myelodysplastic syndrome (not recorded which). These receptors all stem from a human donor with myelodysplastic syndrome.

The table lists this clone with a count of one. The V call is TRBV4-2, the J call TRBJ1-2, with D tentatively TRBD1 (6 bases). Deletions cut 7 bases from V and 4 bases from J, with 16 bases between. The CDR3 loop spans 14 amino acids. Germline lookup yields CDR1 LGHNA and CDR2 YNFKEQ. The CDR3 loop reads CASNRDNRAYGYTF. Here the CDR3 DNA reads TGTGCCAGCAACCGGGACAATAGGGCCTATGGCTACACCTTC.

This chain connects TRBV28 to TRBJ2-5; possibly TRBD1 or TRBD2 for D (5 bases each). The ends were cut back, 6 bases at V and 6 bases at J, with 14 bases in the middle. CDR1 is MDHEN and CDR2 is SYDVKM in the germline V gene. This CDR3 is built from 13 residues. DNA of the CDR3: TGTGCCAGCAGCGGGACGGCTGGAAAGACCCAGTACTTC. Translation gives CASSGTAGKTQYF.

In its sample, this clone was seen a few times. The chain joins TRBV6-6 to TRBJ2-7; TRBD1 agrees at 8 bases. CDR3 length equals 14 residues. Per germline, CDR1 MNHNY and CDR2 SVGAGI (reference sequence). After removal of 8 bases from V and 5 bases from J, the junction contained 11 bases not matched to a gene. CDR3 loop: CASEARTGYDEQYF. The DNA of the CDR3 is TGTGCCAGCGAGGCCAGGACAGGGTACGACGAGCAGTACTTC.

This chain joins TRBV7-2 and TRBJ1-1; D unclear. The CDR3 sequence is 13 residues long. The V gene's germline CDR1 is SGHTA and CDR2 FQGNSA. Trimming took 1 base from V and 7 from J, leaving 10 bases between them. CDR3 loop: CASSLGSHYEAFF. DNA for the CDR3: TGTGCCAGCAGCTTAGGCAGCCATTATGAAGCTTTCTTT.

The chain has TRBV25-1 and TRBJ2-5, with TRBD2 matching over 7 bases. The end of the DNA aligns better with TRBJ2-7, so the J call may be wrong. CDR1 and CDR2 from the germline V gene are MGHDK and SYGVNS. The CDR3 has 14 residues. CDR3 DNA sequence: TGTGCCAGCAGTGAATGGGGGGGATCCTACGAGCAGTACTTC. It is translated as CASSEWGGSYEQYF.

This clone was seen a few times. The genes are TRBV29-1 and TRBJ1-2; TRBD1 is a possible D gene (5 bases). The ends were cut back, 2 bases at V and 4 bases at J, with 11 bases in the middle. The CDR3 has 13 amino acids. Germline V gene lookup returns CDR1 SQVTM and CDR2 ANQGSEA. The CDR3, as DNA: TGCAGCGTTGAACCCCGGGACTCCTATGGCTACACCTTC. This encodes CSVEPRDSYGYTF.

V usage is TRBV5-1 and J usage is TRBJ2-3; D is ambiguous. CDR1 SGHRS and CDR2 YFSETQ come from the germline V gene. CDR3 length: 15 residues. Between the trimmed V and J ends, which lost 0 bases and 0 bases, there was a span of 8 bases. CDR3 in amino acids: CASSLDLTSTDTQYF. The CDR3 region has the DNA TGCGCCAGCAGCTTGGACCTCACTAGCACAGATACGCAGTATTTT. Full variable domain (outside the CDR3, taken from reference TRBV5-1 and TRBJ2-3): KAGVTQTPRYLIKTRGQQVTLSCSPISGHRSVSWYQQTPGQGLQFLFEYFSETQRNKGNFPGRFSGRQFSNSRSEMNVSTLELGDSALYLCASSLDLTSTDTQYFGPGTRLTVL.

This rearrangement joins TRBV6-1 to TRBJ1-1; 8 bases are shared with TRBD1. CDR1 is MNHNS, CDR2 SASEGT, per germline. The junction had 7 bases not matched to a gene; V was cut back by 4 bases and J by 3 bases. The CDR3 has 15 amino acids. CDR3 protein: CASSANPTGDTEAFF. For the CDR3, the DNA is TGTGCCAGCAGTGCCAACCCGACAGGGGACACTGAAGCTTTCTTT.

This chain links TRBV11-2 with TRBJ1-6; D gene uncertain. Germline-derived CDR1 and CDR2 are SGHAT and FQNNGV. V dropped 0 bases and J dropped 7 bases, with 13 bases sitting between them. The CDR3 runs 16 residues. As DNA, the CDR3 is TGTGCCAGCAGCTTAGAAACTGGGATCCCGAATTCACCCCTCCACTTT. Residues: CASSLETGIPNSPLHF.

This clone was recorded once. V is TRBV25-1 and J is TRBJ1-6; D gene unclear. The ends were cut back, 3 bases at V and 3 bases at J, with 9 bases in the middle. CDR1 and CDR2 (germline): MGHDK, SYGVNS. CDR3 length: 15 residues. CDR3 sequence reads: CASSEFTGYNSPLHF. For the CDR3, the DNA is TGTGCCAGCAGTGAGTTTACCGGCTATAATTCACCCCTCCACTTT.

This clone has just one count. V usage is TRBV30 and J usage is TRBJ1-4; weak D call: TRBD1 (6 bases). Trimming pared 2 bases from V and 8 bases from J, leaving 15 bases between. Germline values: CDR1 GTSNPN, CDR2 SVGIG (reference sequence). This CDR3 spans 14 amino acids. As DNA, the CDR3 is TGTGCCTGGAGTACACAGGGAGGAAGAGAAAAACTGTTTTTT. Its protein is CAWSTQGGREKLFF.

This sequence joins TRBV5-8 and TRBJ2-7; 8 bases match TRBD2. This CDR3 is 14 amino acids long. Trimming took 0 bases from V and 4 from J; bases not matched to a gene: 3. Germline V gene lookup returns CDR1 SGHTS and CDR2 YDEGEE. This CDR3 reads CASSLAGGGYEQYF. The CDR3 nucleotides are TGTGCCAGCAGCTTGGCCGGGGGGGGGTACGAGCAGTACTTC.

V usage is TRBV2 and J usage is TRBJ2-2; D possibly corresponds to TRBD1 (6 bases). V shed 4 bases and J shed 7 bases, with 16 bases lying between them. The CDR3 contains 15 residues. Germline lookup yields CDR1 SNHLY and CDR2 FYNNEI. The CDR3 loop is CASSGSGAVGGELFF. In DNA, the CDR3 is TGTGCCAGCAGTGGCTCAGGGGCCGTGGGCGGGGAGCTGTTTTTT.

This clone has more than one count but fewer than ten. The chain links TRBV11-2 to TRBJ1-2, with D perhaps matching TRBD1 (5 bases). Trimming pared 2 bases from V and 8 bases from J, leaving 15 bases between. Germline values: CDR1 SGHAT, CDR2 FQNNGV. The CDR3 covers 14 residues. This CDR3 is CASSLPPRDRGYTF. CDR3 nucleotides: TGTGCCAGCAGCTTACCCCCCAGGGATCGGGGCTACACCTTC.

The gene calls are TRBV28 and TRBJ1-2, with 7 bases matching TRBD1. CDR1 is MDHEN, CDR2 SYDVKM, per germline. Trimming cost V 2 bases and J 4 bases; bases outside gene matches: 7. CDR3 length: 15 residues. The chain's CDR3 is CASSLPTGNFYGYTF. In DNA, the CDR3 is TGTGCCAGCAGTTTACCGACAGGGAATTTCTATGGCTACACCTTC.

The chain has TRBV30 and TRBJ1-5, with 8 bases aligning to TRBD1. Per germline, CDR1 GTSNPN and CDR2 SVGIG (reference sequence). Losses at the gene ends were 2 bases for V and 2 bases for J; bases not matched to a gene: 5. The CDR3 contains 15 residues. The CDR3 region is CAWSLGQGGNQPQHF. In nucleotides, the CDR3 is TGTGCCTGGAGTCTAGGACAGGGTGGCAATCAGCCCCAGCATTTT. Combining the CDR3 with reference TRBV30 and TRBJ1-5 gives the whole variable domain SQTIHQWPATLVQPVGSPLSLECTVEGTSNPNLYWYRQAAGRGLQLLFYSVGIGQISSEVPQNLSASRPQDRQFILSSKKLLLSDSGFYLCAWSLGQGGNQPQHFGDGTRLSIL.